This T cell receptor (beta chain) was retrieved from a study of shared clonotypes between healthy human individuals. Whole-study findings and limits: It was observed that roughly 5.5% of naive CD4 clonotypes were shared across several donors.

Donors were healthy HIV-negative adults without recently reported acute infections or vaccinations. Pooled CD45RO+ cells and CCR7-negative CD45RA+ TemRA cells made up CD8 memory. TCRdb's table, derived via immunoSEQ multiplex PCR, lists solely in-frame clones and lacks some. Of 550,000 to 800,000 clones in the sample, roughly 87% are singletons; the top ten hold about 34%. To note about this clone: Its antigen remains unidentified.

The TCR was taken from a man aged 18 to 30 in good health. Some clones in this sample may be carry-over from other donors' samples. The sequencing input was memory CD8+ T cells from PBMCs. Regarding subset: CD45RO+ cells pooled with CCR7-negative TemRA cells.

Written as DNA, the CDR3 is TGTGCCAGCAGCTTAGGACATCGGGTTAGCGGAGACACCTACGAGCAGTACTTC. Translating it yields CASSLGHRVSGDTYEQYF. This chain uses TRBV7-2 with TRBJ2-7; a possible D gene is TRBD2 (6 bases). The CDR3 has 18 residues. Trimming shortened V by 1 base and J by 2 bases, and 21 bases separated the two germline ends. The germline V gene encodes CDR1 SGHTA and CDR2 FQGNSA.